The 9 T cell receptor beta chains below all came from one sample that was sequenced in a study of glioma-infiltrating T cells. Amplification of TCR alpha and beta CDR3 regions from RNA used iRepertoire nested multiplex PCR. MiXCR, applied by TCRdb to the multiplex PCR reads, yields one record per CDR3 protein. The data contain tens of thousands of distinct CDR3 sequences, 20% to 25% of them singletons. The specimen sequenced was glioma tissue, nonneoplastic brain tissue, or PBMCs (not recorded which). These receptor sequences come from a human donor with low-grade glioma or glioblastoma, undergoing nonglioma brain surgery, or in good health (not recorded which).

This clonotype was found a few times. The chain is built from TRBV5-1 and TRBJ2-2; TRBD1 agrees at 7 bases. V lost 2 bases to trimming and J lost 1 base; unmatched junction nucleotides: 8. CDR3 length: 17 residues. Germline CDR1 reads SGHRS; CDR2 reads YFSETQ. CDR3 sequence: CASSLPGTAGNTGELFF. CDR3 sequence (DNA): TGCGCCAGCAGCTTACCTGGGACAGCCGGGAACACCGGGGAGCTGTTTTTT.

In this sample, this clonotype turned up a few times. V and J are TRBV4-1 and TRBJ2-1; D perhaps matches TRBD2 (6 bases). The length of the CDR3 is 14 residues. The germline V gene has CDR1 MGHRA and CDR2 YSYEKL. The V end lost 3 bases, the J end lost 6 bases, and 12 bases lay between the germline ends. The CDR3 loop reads CASSHYSGLNEQFF. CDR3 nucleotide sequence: TGCGCCAGCAGCCACTATAGCGGACTCAATGAGCAGTTCTTC.

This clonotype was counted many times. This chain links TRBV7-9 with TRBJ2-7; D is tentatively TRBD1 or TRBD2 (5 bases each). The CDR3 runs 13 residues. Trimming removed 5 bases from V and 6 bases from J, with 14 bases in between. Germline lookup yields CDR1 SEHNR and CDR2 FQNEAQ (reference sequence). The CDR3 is CASSKIRDGEQYF. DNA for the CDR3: TGTGCCAGCAGCAAAATCAGGGACGGCGAGCAGTACTTC.

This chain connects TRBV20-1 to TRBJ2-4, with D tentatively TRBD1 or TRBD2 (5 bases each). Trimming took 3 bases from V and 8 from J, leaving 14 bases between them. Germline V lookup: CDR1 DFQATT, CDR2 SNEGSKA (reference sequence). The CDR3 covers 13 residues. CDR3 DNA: TGCAGTGCTAGCGGGACCAGGGTTGACATTCAGTACTTC. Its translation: CSASGTRVDIQYF.

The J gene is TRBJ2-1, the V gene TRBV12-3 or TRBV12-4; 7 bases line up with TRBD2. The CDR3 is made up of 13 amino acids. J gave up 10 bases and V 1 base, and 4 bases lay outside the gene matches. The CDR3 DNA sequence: TGTGCCAGCAGTTTAGTCGAACTAGCGGAGCAGTTCTTC. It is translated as CASSLVELAEQFF.

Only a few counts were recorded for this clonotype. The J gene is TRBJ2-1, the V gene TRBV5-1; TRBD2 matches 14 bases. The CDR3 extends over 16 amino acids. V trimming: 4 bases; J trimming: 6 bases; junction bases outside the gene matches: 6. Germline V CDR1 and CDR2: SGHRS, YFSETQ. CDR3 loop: CASSLTGTSGSNEQFF. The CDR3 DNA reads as TGCGCCAGCAGCCTAACCGGGACTAGCGGGAGCAATGAGCAGTTCTTC.

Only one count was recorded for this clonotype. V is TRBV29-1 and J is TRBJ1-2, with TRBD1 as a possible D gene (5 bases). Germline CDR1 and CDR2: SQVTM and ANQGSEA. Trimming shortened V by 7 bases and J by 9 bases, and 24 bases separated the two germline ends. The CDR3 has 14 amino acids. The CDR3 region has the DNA TGCAGCGCTGACATGAGGAGGGGAGGATGGAGCTACACCTTC. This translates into CSADMRRGGWSYTF.

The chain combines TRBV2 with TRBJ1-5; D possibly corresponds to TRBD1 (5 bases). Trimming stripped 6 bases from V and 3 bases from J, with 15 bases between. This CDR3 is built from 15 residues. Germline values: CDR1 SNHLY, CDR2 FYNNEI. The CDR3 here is CASSGDGGTNQPQHF. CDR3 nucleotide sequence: TGTGCCAGCAGCGGCGACGGGGGAACCAATCAGCCCCAGCATTTT.

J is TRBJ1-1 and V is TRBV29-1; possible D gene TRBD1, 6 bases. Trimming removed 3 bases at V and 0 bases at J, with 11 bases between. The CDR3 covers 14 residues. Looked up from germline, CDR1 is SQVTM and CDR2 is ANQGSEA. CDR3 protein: CSVDQGLMNTEAFF. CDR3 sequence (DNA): TGCAGCGTTGATCAGGGGCTCATGAACACTGAAGCTTTCTTT.